These 3 T cell receptor beta chains share one sample of origin, sequenced in a study of cytomegalovirus exposure and HLA in healthy donors. The PCR had 60 Vbeta and 13 Jbeta primers. Only in-frame clones appear in the TCRdb table, and some are missing; sequencing was by immunoSEQ multiplex PCR. The top ten hold about 0.64% of the sample, which has roughly 150,000 clones, 75% to 80% seen once. Sequencing input: PBMCs. The source of these receptors is a male donor in good health and CMV-seronegative.

A word on this clone: The junction shows a germline mismatch at one end, possibly a read error. V and J are TRBV7-9 and TRBJ1-1; 7 bases are shared with TRBD1. The CDR3 runs to 15 residues. Germline V gives CDR1 SEHNR, CDR2 FQNEAQ (reference sequence). The CDR3 here is CSSSQNGRGDTEAFF. CDR3 DNA: TGTTCCAGCAGCCAAAACGGCAGGGGGGACACTGAAGCTTTCTTT.

This clone was recorded a few times. This chain uses TRBV5-1 with TRBJ1-2; D is ambiguous. Germline V CDR1 and CDR2: SGHRS, YFSETQ. The CDR3 has 14 residues. Trimming shortened V by 3 bases and J by 4 bases, and 13 bases separated the two germline ends. Written as DNA, the CDR3 is TGCGCCAGCAGCTCCACCACACAGACCTATGGCTACACCTTC. This gives the protein CASSSTTQTYGYTF. Using reference TRBV5-1 and TRBJ1-2 for the parts outside the CDR3, the full variable domain is KAGVTQTPRYLIKTRGQQVTLSCSPISGHRSVSWYQQTPGQGLQFLFEYFSETQRNKGNFPGRFSGRQFSNSRSEMNVSTLELGDSALYLCASSSTTQTYGYTFGSGTRLTVV.

This clone was seen only a few times. CDR3 region: CASSLQQGRIQETQYF. DNA for the CDR3: TGTGCCAGCAGCCTACAACAGGGTAGGATCCAAGAGACCCAGTACTTC. The chain couples TRBV7-6 to TRBJ2-5, with D maybe TRBD1 (6 bases). From germline, CDR1 is SGHVS and CDR2 FNYEAQ. The CDR3 contains 16 residues. Trimming removed 5 bases at V and 1 base at J, with 17 bases between.